This TCR beta chain was captured in a study of cytomegalovirus exposure and HLA in healthy donors. Study-wide background: Early released data had tens of millions of unique TCRs, all coming from HLA-typed donors.

The CDR3 is 13 residues long. Germline V gives CDR1 MNHEY, CDR2 SVGAGI. The ends were cut back, 6 bases at V and 7 bases at J, with 13 bases in the middle. PCR employed 60 Vbeta and 13 Jbeta primers. Using immunoSEQ multiplex PCR, the repertoire was profiled, and TCRdb retains in-frame clones only, with some absent. The sample lists under 40,000 clones; 75% to 90% were seen once. Findings of the study overall: Follow-up analysis later connected one missense variant in DCLRE1C with trimming of TCR beta V- and J-genes. 150 to 200 TCR beta chains were listed as cytomegalovirus-associated. Later analysis showed TCR association rates varying by HLA locus, highest for DRB1 and lowest for HLA-C.

Comments on this clone: Its antigen remains unknown.

This sequence originates from a male donor in good health and CMV-seronegative. The rearrangement uses TRBV6-5 and TRBJ1-5; no clear D. Sequencing used PBMCs. The CDR3 loop is CASRFSRGQPQHF. The CDR3 bases are TGTGCCAGCAGATTCAGCCGGGGACAGCCCCAGCATTTT.